Sequencing of this T cell receptor (beta chain) was carried out in a study of cytomegalovirus exposure and HLA in healthy donors. The overall study: Most donors, about 82% of around 400 genotyped, fell in the Caucasian-associated ancestry cluster.

Per the germline V gene, CDR1 is SGHVS and CDR2 is FNYEAQ. Trimming shortened V by 2 bases and J by 7 bases, and 9 bases separated the two germline ends. The CDR3 length is 13 residues. With 60 Vbeta and 13 Jbeta primers, the PCR was carried out. The data were produced by immunoSEQ multiplex PCR, yet TCRdb's version contains in-frame clones alone and is incomplete. This table has roughly 120,000 clones, roughly 70% appearing once. Sequencing input: PBMCs. The chain employs TRBV7-6 and TRBJ2-1, with D possibly being TRBD1 (5 bases). The TCR sequence derives from a man younger than 45 in good health and CMV-seropositive. CDR3 in amino acids: CASSLQGLNEQFF. In nucleotides, the CDR3 is TGTGCCAGCAGCTTACAGGGTTTGAATGAGCAGTTCTTC. The full variable domain, its missing parts supplied by reference TRBV7-6 and TRBJ2-1, is GAGVSQSPRYKVTKRGQDVALRCDPISGHVSLYWYRQALGQGPEFLTYFNYEAQQDKSGLPNDRFSAERPEGSISTLTIQRTEQRDSAMYRCASSLQGLNEQFFGPGTRLTVL.